A selection of T cell receptor beta chains follows, all from one sample in a study of blood T cell repertoires in COVID-19. Profiled with immunoSEQ multiplex PCR; TCRdb holds only in-frame clones, not every one. In the table there are around 70,000 clones, about four fifths of which are singletons. The sample taken for sequencing was peripheral blood. All receptors come from a human donor in a cohort sampled during active COVID-19. Both conserved end residues are trimmed from each CDR3.

j_call | cdr3_length | v_call | cdr3_aa
TRBJ1-3 | 20 | TRBV24-1 | ATSDLLEGTGGPIRTGNTIY
TRBJ2-7 | 14 | TRBV3-1/TRBV3-2 | ASSQVRPRAPYEQY
TRBJ1-2 | 12 | TRBV24-1 | ATSDRRVPYGYT
TRBJ1-5 | 14 | TRBV2 | ASTKNRDYRNQPQH
TRBJ2-7 | 14 | TRBV6-6 | ASSWVPGHVSYEQY
TRBJ1-5 | 15 | TRBV6-8 | ASSVHFTGNYNQPQH
TRBJ1-1 | 11 | TRBV18 | ASSPTMNTEAF
TRBJ2-1 | 13 | TRBV3-1/TRBV3-2 | ASSRTWGGGDEQF
TRBJ1-1 | 11 | TRBV10-2 | ASSDLGGTEAF
TRBJ1-6 | 14 | TRBV30 | AWRETEITYNSPLH
TRBJ1-2 | 11 | TRBV5-8 | ASSFRQGHGYT
TRBJ2-1 | 12 | TRBV30 | AWSVPGSYNEQF
TRBJ1-4 | 14 | TRBV19 | ATRGGGRGGDEKLF
TRBJ2-7 | 10 | TRBV10-3 | AISGPGPEQY
TRBJ2-7 | 13 | TRBV5-1 | ASSPGLAGEYEQY
TRBJ1-5 | 12 | TRBV19 | ASSSTGGFQPQH
TRBJ2-7 | 11 | TRBV5-4 | ASSLAGSIEQY
TRBJ1-5 | 17 | TRBV10-2 | ATRHPPPVREVSNQPQH
TRBJ1-1 | 11 | TRBV18 | ASSPPRGTEAF
TRBJ1-6 | 17 | TRBV13 | ASSLMPGQMSWGNSPLH
TRBJ2-3 | 12 | TRBV15 | ATSRIGRSDTQY
TRBJ1-4 | 13 | TRBV6-2/TRBV6-3 | ASSYSKAGNEKLF
TRBJ2-1 | 13 | TRBV10-3 | AISETAGDPNEQF
TRBJ2-1 | 13 | TRBV6-4 | ASSQDSGGYNEQF
TRBJ2-6 | 15 | TRBV21-1 | ASSKASPASGANVLT
TRBJ2-5 | 11 | TRBV5-1 | ASAGTGQETQY
TRBJ2-4 | 14 | TRBV18 | ASSPVAELAKNIQY
TRBJ2-3 | 15 | TRBV21-1 | ASSKAPRTGIPDTQY
TRBJ1-1 | 15 | TRBV9 | ASSVGLGQGVIGEAF
TRBJ2-3 | 13 | TRBV2 | ASSGVSALRDTQY
TRBJ1-4 | 13 | TRBV6-1 | ASSFLGGFNEKLF
TRBJ1-3 | 12 | TRBV7-2 | ASSRTGTGNTIY
TRBJ1-1 | 13 | TRBV5-1 | ASSLVGGQGTEAF
TRBJ2-7 | 15 | TRBV4-2 | ASSPQGGGRSSYEQY
TRBJ2-1 | 12 | TRBV19 | ASSIVLALDEQF
TRBJ2-3 | 14 | TRBV5-1 | ASSVLTSGGTDTQY
TRBJ2-7 | 12 | TRBV21-1 | ASSKVAGGSEQY
TRBJ2-2 | 13 | TRBV29-1 | SVGAGGSNTGELF
TRBJ2-7 | 12 | TRBV7-8 | ASSKLGLAYEQY
TRBJ2-2 | 11 | TRBV3-1/TRBV3-2 | ASSSSSTGELF
TRBJ2-7 | 13 | TRBV6-5 | ASSYSGASPYEQY
TRBJ2-7 | 13 | TRBV7-2 | ASSPRNGQSHEQY
TRBJ1-2 | 11 | TRBV29-1 | SVDRGGGSGYT
TRBJ2-7 | 10 | TRBV28 | ASSFGVRGRY
TRBJ1-2 | 14 | TRBV5-1 | ASSLKLQGANYGYT
TRBJ1-5 | 11 | TRBV18 | ASSPLRNQPQH
TRBJ1-5 | 12 | TRBV27 | ASSLSENNQPQH
TRBJ2-5 | 11 | TRBV28 | ASSLPQGGTQY
TRBJ2-5 | 15 | TRBV7-9 | ASSLGGLAGVGETQY
TRBJ2-5 | 14 | TRBV13 | ASSSRQGARQETQY
TRBJ2-7 | 12 | TRBV20-1 | SASAPDTRHEQY
TRBJ2-7 | 14 | TRBV7-9 | ASTELVTTVGIGLY
TRBJ1-1 | 10 | TRBV9 | ASRQVNTEAF
TRBJ2-7 | 10 | TRBV29-1 | SVEGSSYEQY
TRBJ2-7 | 11 | TRBV21-1 | ASNEAGVYEQY
TRBJ1-2 | 14 | TRBV7-2 | ASSKRDSTLGYGYT
TRBJ1-2 | 11 | TRBV7-2 | ASSLELNYGYT